The 32 T cell receptor beta chains listed next were all sequenced from one sample in a study of blood T cell repertoires in COVID-19. Clones were read by immunoSEQ multiplex PCR, and TCRdb kept only the in-frame ones, dropping some. Here the sample spans 380,000 or so clones, roughly 90% being singletons. Sequenced: peripheral blood. The receptors shown here come from a woman between 55 and 75 years old with COVID-19, enrolled during active disease.

The chain joins TRBV2 to TRBJ2-7; 9 bases align to TRBD1. V was clipped by 8 bases and J by 5 bases; unmatched bases: 13. Germline V CDR1 and CDR2: SNHLY, FYNNEI. This CDR3 is built from 15 residues. CDR3 DNA sequence: TGTGCCAGCCGGGGGTTGAGGACAGGGGTGAACGAGCAGTACTTC. Its protein product is CASRGLRTGVNEQYF.

J is TRBJ1-1 and V is TRBV29-1, with TRBD1 identical over 9 bases. Germline V gives CDR1 SQVTM, CDR2 ANQGSEA. The V and J ends lost 6 bases and 0 bases, in that order; junction bases with no gene match: 8. The CDR3 extends over 15 amino acids. The CDR3 protein is CSVSGTGTLNTEAFF. The CDR3 DNA reads as TGCAGCGTCTCCGGGACAGGGACCTTGAACACTGAAGCTTTCTTT. Supplemented by reference TRBV29-1 and TRBJ1-1, the full variable domain reads SAVISQKPSRDICQRGTSLTIQCQVDSQVTMMFWYRQQPGQSLTLIATANQGSEATYESGFVIDKFPISRPNLTFSTLTVSNMSPEDSSIYLCSVSGTGTLNTEAFFGQGTRLTVV.

CDR3 sequence: CASSDGHSGTEAFF. The CDR3 region has the DNA TGTGCCAGCAGCGACGGTCATTCGGGCACTGAAGCTTTCTTT. The gene calls are TRBV21-1 and TRBJ1-1. TRBV21-1 is shown as a pseudogene. There are 14 residues in the CDR3.

V and J are TRBV4-2 and TRBJ2-3, with 7 bases fitting TRBD2. The J segment lost 1 base and the V segment lost 0 bases, leaving 4 bases of the junction unmatched. Germline CDR1 and CDR2: LGHNA and YNFKEQ. The CDR3 contains 16 residues. The CDR3 sequence is CASSQDSAGGTDTQYF. The CDR3 DNA follows: TGTGCCAGCAGCCAAGATTCGGCGGGGGGCACAGATACGCAGTATTTT.

The chain is built from TRBV5-1 and TRBJ1-1; D gene uncertain. This CDR3 spans 12 amino acids. The V gene's germline CDR1 is SGHRS and CDR2 YFSETQ. V gave up 1 base and J gave up 7 bases, with 8 bases separating them. Here the CDR3 reads CASSLFGDEAFF. The DNA for the CDR3 is TGCGCCAGCAGCTTGTTCGGGGATGAAGCTTTCTTT.

The rearrangement uses TRBV11-2 and TRBJ2-7; no definite D call. The germline V and J ends were trimmed by 5 bases and 3 bases, with 8 bases remaining between them. Germline CDR1 is SGHAT and CDR2 is FQNNGV. The CDR3 is made up of 12 amino acids. CDR3 loop: CASSRPRYEQYF. DNA for the CDR3: TGTGCCAGCAGCCGCCCGCGCTACGAGCAGTACTTC.

In nucleotides, the CDR3 is TGCAGCGTTCGGTCAGGGGACTATGGCTACACCTTC. Translating it yields CSVRSGDYGYTF. This chain connects TRBV29-1 to TRBJ1-2, with D possibly being TRBD1 (6 bases). Looked up from germline, CDR1 is SQVTM and CDR2 is ANQGSEA. The CDR3 has 12 residues. V was shortened by 5 bases and J by 3 bases, with 10 bases between the two germline ends.

This clone has only one observation. This CDR3 is CAAQTPQENIQYF. CDR3 in DNA: TGTGCCGCTCAGACTCCACAGGAAAACATTCAGTACTTC. The chain employs TRBV21-1 and TRBJ2-4; the table's D gene call, TRBD1, was not cross checked with the DNA. TRBV21-1 corresponds to a pseudogene. The CDR3 runs 13 residues.

This chain's CDR3 is CASSGPGGYEKLFF. The CDR3 region has the DNA TGTGCCAGCAGTGGACCCGGGGGGTATGAAAAACTGTTTTTT. The chain joins TRBV2 to TRBJ1-4, with a tentative D call TRBD1 (5 bases). CDR3 length equals 14 residues. The V gene lost 4 bases and the J gene lost 6 bases, with 12 bases spanning the gap. CDR1 SNHLY and CDR2 FYNNEI come from the germline V gene.

This clone has just one count. V is TRBV18 and J is TRBJ2-1; D may be TRBD2 (6 bases). This CDR3 is built from 16 residues. Deletions cut 1 base from V and 0 bases from J, with 10 bases between. In germline, CDR1 is KGHSH, CDR2 LQKENI. Here the CDR3 reads CASSPLAGSSYNEQFF. CDR3 coding DNA: TGTGCCAGCTCACCACTGGCCGGGAGCTCCTACAATGAGCAGTTCTTC.

The rearrangement links TRBV4-2 to TRBJ2-7; possible D gene TRBD1, 7 bases. Trimming cost V 0 bases and J 6 bases, with 12 bases left between them. Germline assignment: CDR1 LGHNA and CDR2 YNFKEQ. This CDR3 contains 14 residues. This CDR3 is CASSQDHRGGEQYF. In DNA, the CDR3 is TGTGCCAGCAGCCAAGATCACAGGGGAGGCGAGCAGTACTTC.

This clone was observed a handful of times. Other DNA sequences from this sample encode an identical CDR3 as well. The rearrangement uses TRBV7-9 and TRBJ1-1; D may be TRBD1 (5 bases). Germline lookup yields CDR1 SEHNR and CDR2 FQNEAQ (reference sequence). This CDR3 spans 13 amino acids. Between the trimmed V and J ends, which lost 1 base and 4 bases, there was a span of 7 bases. The CDR3, as DNA: TGTGCCAGCAGCTTAGACGGGGGCACTGAAGCTTTCTTT. Protein sequence: CASSLDGGTEAFF.

The gene calls are TRBV5-1 and TRBJ1-2; D possibly corresponds to TRBD1 (5 bases). CDR1 and CDR2 from the germline V gene are SGHRS and YFSETQ. Trimming stripped 4 bases from V and 4 bases from J, with 17 bases between. The CDR3 has 15 residues. CDR3 region: CASSQNGGVPYGYTF. The CDR3 DNA is TGCGCCAGCAGCCAAAATGGGGGGGTTCCCTATGGCTACACCTTC.

Only one count was recorded for this clone. The chain has TRBV5-1 and TRBJ1-1; D not resolved. From germline, CDR1 is SGHRS and CDR2 YFSETQ. Trimming shortened V by 2 bases and J by 4 bases, and 12 bases separated the two germline ends. The length of the CDR3 is 14 residues. Here the CDR3 reads CASSFDRGSTEAFF. As DNA, the CDR3 is TGCGCCAGCAGCTTCGACCGGGGAAGCACTGAAGCTTTCTTT.

The chain carries TRBV2 and TRBJ1-2; D gene unclear. V was trimmed by 2 bases and J by 5 bases, leaving 18 bases between them. In germline, CDR1 is SNHLY, CDR2 FYNNEI. This CDR3 is 16 amino acids long. The CDR3 sequence: CASSERVRVMGYGYTF. The DNA of the CDR3 is TGTGCCAGCAGTGAAAGAGTGAGGGTTATGGGGTATGGCTACACCTTC. The full variable domain, rest sourced from reference TRBV2 and TRBJ1-2, is EPEVTQTPSHQVTQMGQEVILRCVPISNHLYFYWYRQILGQKVEFLVSFYNNEISEKSEIFDDQFSVERPDGSNFTLKIRSTKLEDSAMYFCASSERVRVMGYGYTFGSGTRLTVV.

The J gene is TRBJ2-2, the V gene TRBV18; the match to TRBD1 covers 7 bases. Germline V gives CDR1 KGHSH, CDR2 LQKENI. The CDR3 contains 16 residues. Trimming took 4 bases from V and 0 from J; bases not matched to a gene: 5. The CDR3 nucleotides read TGTGCCAGCTCACGAGACAGGGTCCCGAACACCGGGGAGCTGTTTTTT. Encoded protein: CASSRDRVPNTGELFF.

Comment on this clone: Sequence at one end of the junction differs from germline and may be a read error. The V gene is TRBV2, the J gene TRBJ2-5; 15 nucleotides match TRBD2. Germline loops: CDR1 SNHLY, CDR2 FYNNEI. The CDR3 has 18 amino acids. The CDR3 DNA is TGTGCCAGCACTGAACGGACTAGCGGGGGGGAAATCCAAGAGACCCAGTACTTC. This translates into CASTERTSGGEIQETQYF.

The chain employs TRBV25-1 and TRBJ1-1; no clear D. Trimming pared 7 bases from V and 4 bases from J, leaving 13 bases between. CDR1 is MGHDK, CDR2 SYGVNS, per germline. This CDR3 is 13 amino acids long. CDR3 bases: TGTGCCAGCAAGCGCCAACGGGGCACTGAAGCTTTCTTT. It translates to CASKRQRGTEAFF.

V is TRBV5-4 and J is TRBJ2-5; 9 nucleotides match TRBD2. Germline CDR1 and CDR2: SGHNT and YYREEE (reference sequence). The length of the CDR3 is 14 residues. V dropped 6 bases and J dropped 5; count of bases not matched to a gene: 8. This chain's CDR3 is CASMPSGGWETQYF. In DNA form, the CDR3 reads TGTGCCAGCATGCCAAGCGGGGGGTGGGAGACCCAGTACTTC.

This clone was picked up one time. This chain uses TRBV6-5 with TRBJ1-1, with D possibly TRBD1 on 5 matching bases. Trimming removed 4 bases from V and 0 bases from J, with 12 bases in between. Germline V gene lookup returns CDR1 MNHEY and CDR2 SVGAGI. The CDR3 extends over 15 amino acids. The chain's CDR3 is CASSFRESLNTEAFF. The CDR3 DNA sequence: TGTGCCAGCAGTTTCAGGGAATCCCTGAACACTGAAGCTTTCTTT.

The rearrangement joins TRBV7-9 to TRBJ1-1; D is unclear. Trimming took off 1 base at V and 4 bases at J, with 10 bases between the two ends. This CDR3 has 14 amino acids. From germline, CDR1 is SEHNR and CDR2 FQNEAQ (reference sequence). The CDR3 sequence: CASSLEAGSTEAFF. In DNA, the CDR3 is TGTGCCAGCAGCTTAGAAGCAGGTTCCACTGAAGCTTTCTTT.

The table lists this clone with a count of one. V is TRBV7-2 and J is TRBJ2-5; TRBD2 agrees at 8 bases. The length of the CDR3 is 15 residues. The germline V gene has CDR1 SGHTA and CDR2 FQGNSA. J gave up 3 bases and V 4 bases, and 7 bases lay outside the gene matches. The CDR3 is CASSSQGLEKETQYF. CDR3 nucleotide sequence: TGTGCCAGCAGCTCCCAGGGACTAGAGAAAGAGACCCAGTACTTC. The full variable domain, in which reference TRBV7-2 and TRBJ2-5 provide the parts outside the CDR3, is GAGVSQSPSNKVTEKGKDVELRCDPISGHTALYWYRQSLGQGLEFLIYFQGNSAPDKSGLPSDRFSAERTGGSVSTLTIQRTQQEDSAVYLCASSSQGLEKETQYFGPGTRLLVL.

This clone was detected only once. This sequence joins TRBV9 and TRBJ2-5; D unclear. This CDR3 is built from 13 residues. V was pared by 4 bases and J by 2 bases, with 9 bases between. Germline loops: CDR1 SGDLS, CDR2 YYNGEE. CDR3 DNA sequence: TGTGCCAGCAGCTCCCACTTACAAGAGACCCAGTACTTC. Protein product: CASSSHLQETQYF.

This chain links TRBV5-1 with TRBJ1-4; TRBD1 aligns across 7 bases. The CDR3 has 15 amino acids. Trimming took 0 bases from V and 5 from J; bases not matched to a gene: 4. The V gene's germline CDR1 is SGHRS and CDR2 YFSETQ. The CDR3 nucleotides are TGCGCCAGCAGCTTGGAGGGACAGATAAATGAAAAACTGTTTTTT. The encoded protein is CASSLEGQINEKLFF.

The chain recombines TRBV7-2 with TRBJ2-3; TRBD2 agrees at 11 bases. The V segment lost 5 bases and the J segment 0 bases; nucleotides outside the gene matches: 7. The CDR3 totals 17 residues. Germline V gene data show CDR1 as SGHTA and CDR2 as FQGNSA. CDR3 nucleotide sequence: TGTGCCAGCAGCCTGAGACTAGCGGGGACTAGCACAGATACGCAGTATTTT. Its protein is CASSLRLAGTSTDTQYF.

The rearrangement joins TRBV5-1 to TRBJ1-2; possibly TRBD1 for D (6 bases). Germline CDR1 reads SGHRS; CDR2 reads YFSETQ. The CDR3 runs 15 residues. Trimming shortened V by 2 bases and J by 4 bases, and 15 bases separated the two germline ends. DNA for the CDR3: TGCGCCAGCAGCTTTTCAGATGGGGGCGGCTATGGCTACACCTTC. Its translation: CASSFSDGGGYGYTF.

The chain is built from TRBV9 and TRBJ1-2; D might be TRBD1 (6 bases). Germline-derived CDR1 and CDR2 are SGDLS and YYNGEE. The CDR3 has 12 residues. Trimming took 5 bases from V and 9 from J, leaving 14 bases between them. The CDR3 sequence is CASSWQGPRYTF. CDR3 nucleotides: TGTGCCAGCAGTTGGCAGGGGCCTCGCTACACCTTC.

This chain uses TRBV7-9 with TRBJ2-1; 9 bases agree with TRBD2. Trimming at V came to 8 bases and at J to 1 base, leaving 6 bases not matched to a gene. The V gene's germline CDR1 is SEHNR and CDR2 FQNEAQ (reference sequence). The CDR3 sequence is 15 residues long. The CDR3 DNA is TGTGCCAGCCGAGAAACTAGCGGGTCCTACAATGAGCAGTTCTTC. Protein product: CASRETSGSYNEQFF.

Concerning this clone: Additional DNA sequences in this sample encode the identical CDR3. The chain employs TRBV5-1 and TRBJ2-3; D perhaps matches TRBD1 (5 bases). The CDR3 length is 14 residues. Germline CDR1 SGHRS, CDR2 YFSETQ. V lost 0 bases and J lost 1, with 6 bases in between. In nucleotides, the CDR3 is TGCGCCAGCAGCTTGGCACAGGGCACAGATACGCAGTATTTT. This gives the protein CASSLAQGTDTQYF. Complete variable domain (other parts from reference TRBV5-1 and TRBJ2-3): KAGVTQTPRYLIKTRGQQVTLSCSPISGHRSVSWYQQTPGQGLQFLFEYFSETQRNKGNFPGRFSGRQFSNSRSEMNVSTLELGDSALYLCASSLAQGTDTQYFGPGTRLTVL.

The chain recombines TRBV5-4 with TRBJ2-3; D possibly corresponds to TRBD2 (5 bases). The V end lost 2 bases, the J end lost 2 bases, and 18 bases lay between the germline ends. Germline-derived CDR1 and CDR2 are SGHNT and YYREEE (reference sequence). This CDR3 comprises 17 residues. The CDR3, as DNA: TGTGCCAGCAGCTTAGGAGGTGGGCCCCAGGCCACAGATACGCAGTATTTT. Protein sequence: CASSLGGGPQATDTQYF.

The chain employs TRBV6-5 and TRBJ2-1; D is perhaps TRBD1 (6 bases). Germline V gives CDR1 MNHEY, CDR2 SVGAGI. The V end lost 6 bases, the J end lost 6 bases, and 9 bases lay between the germline ends. This CDR3 has 12 residues. This chain's CDR3 is CASRKQGNEQFF. CDR3 coding DNA: TGTGCCAGCAGGAAACAGGGCAATGAGCAGTTCTTC.

This clone was picked up one time. V and J are TRBV10-2 and TRBJ2-5; D gene unclear. Germline CDR1 and CDR2: WSHSY and SAAADI. This CDR3 comprises 13 residues. V shed 3 bases and J shed 1 base, with 6 bases lying between them. The CDR3 bases are TGCGCCAGCAGTGATAACAGCCAAGAGACCCAGTACTTC. Translated: CASSDNSQETQYF.